The 9 T cell receptor beta chains in this list originate from one sample, sequenced in a study of Ad26.COV2.S vaccination and SARS-CoV-2 variants. Method: immunoSEQ multiplex PCR; TCRdb's copy keeps in-frame clones and lacks some. Here the sample spans hundreds of thousands of clones, 92% being singletons. Regarding treatment: 15 to 20 received Ad26.COV2.S at low or high dose, single or two shots; about 5 received placebo; per-sample allocation not given. Material that was analyzed had been drawn on day 63 after the first vaccine or placebo injection. Material: peripheral blood, obtained in a trial of Ad26.COV2.S vaccine versus placebo. The receptors were gathered from a person between 18 and 65 years old who received the Ad26.COV2.S COVID-19 vaccine or a placebo.

The chain recombines TRBV9 with TRBJ1-6; D remains unclear. Germline V gene lookup returns CDR1 SGDLS and CDR2 YYNGEE. The V gene lost 0 bases and the J gene lost 5 bases, with 3 bases spanning the gap. The CDR3 length is 13 residues. In DNA form, the CDR3 reads TGTGCCAGCAGCGTAGACCATAATTCACCCCTCCACTTT. Translation gives CASSVDHNSPLHF. The complete variable domain, with remaining parts taken from reference TRBV9 and TRBJ1-6, reads DSGVTQTPKHLITATGQRVTLRCSPRSGDLSVYWYQQSLDQGLQFLIQYYNGEERAKGNILERFSAQQFPDLHSELNLSSLELGDSALYFCASSVDHNSPLHFGNGTRLTVT.

The chain employs TRBV5-6 and TRBJ2-7; TRBD1 agrees at 8 bases. J was trimmed by 1 base and V by 2 bases; bases with no gene match: 14. This CDR3 is 18 amino acids long. Germline CDR1 is SGHDT and CDR2 is YYEEEE. The CDR3 bases are TGTGCCAGCAGCTTCCGACAGGGGTCAGTTCTGGATTCCTACGAGCAGTACTTC. It yields the protein CASSFRQGSVLDSYEQYF.

The J gene is TRBJ2-7, the V gene TRBV7-9; TRBD1 agrees at 7 bases. V shed 1 base, J shed 2 bases, and the junction held 8 bases outside the gene matches. The CDR3 covers 16 residues. Germline CDR1 and CDR2: SEHNR and FQNEAQ (reference sequence). CDR3 residues: CASSLGLGTAAYEQYF. The CDR3 DNA is TGTGCCAGCAGCTTAGGCCTCGGGACAGCCGCCTACGAGCAGTACTTC.

V usage is TRBV6-2 or TRBV6-3 and J usage is TRBJ1-5, with D uncertain. The V and J ends lost 2 bases and 4 bases respectively, with 6 bases between them. CDR1 is MNHEY, CDR2 SVGEGT, per germline. This CDR3 comprises 13 residues. The CDR3: CASSYKGNQPQHF. The CDR3 DNA reads TGTGCCAGCAGTTACAAGGGTAATCAGCCCCAGCATTTT.

This clone was picked up one time. The gene calls are TRBV7-9 and TRBJ2-7; a possible D gene is TRBD1 (6 bases). This CDR3 spans 14 amino acids. Germline lookup yields CDR1 SEHNR and CDR2 FQNEAQ (reference sequence). Trimming left V 4 bases short and J 2 bases short, with 12 bases between. The DNA for the CDR3 is TGTGCCAGCAGCTCCGGACAGTGGACCTACGAGCAGTACTTC. Its protein product is CASSSGQWTYEQYF. Full variable domain (outside the CDR3, taken from reference TRBV7-9 and TRBJ2-7): DTGVSQNPRHKITKRGQNVTFRCDPISEHNRLYWYRQTLGQGPEFLTYFQNEAQLEKSRLLSDRFSAERPKGSFSTLEIQRTEQGDSAMYLCASSSGQWTYEQYFGPGTRLTVT.

The V gene is TRBV4-1, the J gene TRBJ1-1; D gene unclear. Germline-derived CDR1 and CDR2 are MGHRA and YSYEKL. The V and J ends lost 4 bases and 5 bases respectively, with 14 bases between them. The CDR3 extends over 14 amino acids. The CDR3, as DNA: TGCGCCAGCAGCCCCCGGGTTCTTGGGACTGAAGCTTTCTTT. Translated, it gives CASSPRVLGTEAFF.

A single count supports this clone. The chain carries TRBV5-1 and TRBJ2-2, with 9 bases that match TRBD1. CDR3 length: 15 residues. The germline CDR1 and CDR2 sequences are SGHRS and YFSETQ. V lost 1 base and J lost 4; bases outside the gene matches: 2. The CDR3 spells CASSLTGGGTGELFF. The CDR3 DNA follows: TGCGCCAGCAGCTTGACAGGGGGCGGCACCGGGGAGCTGTTTTTT.

The gene calls are TRBV2 and TRBJ2-1; 7 bases match TRBD2. V trimming: 3 bases; J trimming: 0 bases; junction bases outside the gene matches: 5. Germline V CDR1 and CDR2: SNHLY, FYNNEI. The CDR3 runs 16 residues. The CDR3 sequence is CASSELRESSYNEQFF. CDR3 sequence (DNA): TGTGCCAGCAGTGAGTTGCGGGAGAGCTCCTACAATGAGCAGTTCTTC. Full variable domain (remainder filled in from reference TRBV2 and TRBJ2-1): EPEVTQTPSHQVTQMGQEVILRCVPISNHLYFYWYRQILGQKVEFLVSFYNNEISEKSEIFDDQFSVERPDGSNFTLKIRSTKLEDSAMYFCASSELRESSYNEQFFGPGTRLTVL.

The chain has TRBV10-3 and TRBJ2-7; 8 bases are shared with TRBD1. This CDR3 comprises 17 residues. Germline V lookup: CDR1 ENHRY, CDR2 SYGVKD. The V gene end was trimmed by 2 bases and the J gene end by 2 bases; junction bases not matched to a gene: 11. The CDR3 loop is CAISEPPTGGPTYEQYF. The CDR3 DNA is TGTGCCATCAGTGAGCCACCAACAGGGGGGCCAACCTACGAGCAGTACTTC.